This T cell receptor (beta chain) was identified in a study of T cells after yellow fever vaccination. Trimming stripped 6 bases from V and 0 bases from J, with 14 bases between. Germline V lookup: CDR1 SQVTM, CDR2 ANQGSEA. CDR3 length: 15 residues. Template switching by 5'RACE produced TCR cDNA, adding a universal primer site and UMIs. TCRdb analysed the 5' RACE reads with MiXCR anew, one entry per CDR3 protein. The sample consists of around 600,000 distinct CDR3 sequences, approximately 13% of them appearing once. J is TRBJ2-2 and V is TRBV29-1, with D perhaps matching TRBD2 (5 bases). Sequencing used PBMCs, obtained on the day of the yellow fever booster vaccination. This sequence was found in a man aged 25-45 years who received the YFV17D yellow fever vaccine. As DNA, the CDR3 is TGCAGCGTCGGAGGTACTACCGCGAACACCGGGGAGCTGTTTTTT. Translated, it gives CSVGGTTANTGELFF.